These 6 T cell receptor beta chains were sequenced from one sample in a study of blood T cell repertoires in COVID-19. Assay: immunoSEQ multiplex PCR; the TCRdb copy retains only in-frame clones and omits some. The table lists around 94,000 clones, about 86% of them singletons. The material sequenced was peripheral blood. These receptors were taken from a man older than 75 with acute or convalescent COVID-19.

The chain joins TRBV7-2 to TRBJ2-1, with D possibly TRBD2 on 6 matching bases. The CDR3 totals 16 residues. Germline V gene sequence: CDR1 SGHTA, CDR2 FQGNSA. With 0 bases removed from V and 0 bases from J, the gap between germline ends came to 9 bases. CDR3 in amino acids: CASSLARGLSYNEQFF. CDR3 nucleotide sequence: TGTGCCAGCAGCTTAGCTCGGGGACTCTCCTACAATGAGCAGTTCTTC. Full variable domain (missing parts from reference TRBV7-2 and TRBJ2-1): GAGVSQSPSNKVTEKGKDVELRCDPISGHTALYWYRQSLGQGLEFLIYFQGNSAPDKSGLPSDRFSAERTGGSVSTLTIQRTQQEDSAVYLCASSLARGLSYNEQFFGPGTRLTVL.

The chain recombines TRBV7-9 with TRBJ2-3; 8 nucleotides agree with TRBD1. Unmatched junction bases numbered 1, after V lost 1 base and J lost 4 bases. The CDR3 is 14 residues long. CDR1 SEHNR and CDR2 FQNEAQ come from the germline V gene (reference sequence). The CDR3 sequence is CASSLEQGADTQYF. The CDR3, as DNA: TGTGCCAGCAGCTTAGAACAGGGGGCAGATACGCAGTATTTT. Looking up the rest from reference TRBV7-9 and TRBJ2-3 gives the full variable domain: DTGVSQNPRHKITKRGQNVTFRCDPISEHNRLYWYRQTLGQGPEFLTYFQNEAQLEKSRLLSDRFSAERPKGSFSTLEIQRTEQGDSAMYLCASSLEQGADTQYFGPGTRLTVL.

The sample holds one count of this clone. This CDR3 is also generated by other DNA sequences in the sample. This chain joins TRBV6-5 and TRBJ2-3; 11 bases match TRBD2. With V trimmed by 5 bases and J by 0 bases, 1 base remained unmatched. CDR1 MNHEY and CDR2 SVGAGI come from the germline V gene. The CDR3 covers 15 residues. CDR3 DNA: TGTGCCAGCAGTCGACTAGCGGGGAGCACAGATACGCAGTATTTT. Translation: CASSRLAGSTDTQYF.

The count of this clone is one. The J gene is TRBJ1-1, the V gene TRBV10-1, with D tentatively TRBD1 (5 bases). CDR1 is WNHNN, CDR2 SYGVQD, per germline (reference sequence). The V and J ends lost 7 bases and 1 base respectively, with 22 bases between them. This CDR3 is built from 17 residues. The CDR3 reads CASTSDRASIKNTEAFF. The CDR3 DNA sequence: TGCGCCAGCACTTCAGACAGAGCTAGTATAAAGAACACTGAAGCTTTCTTT.

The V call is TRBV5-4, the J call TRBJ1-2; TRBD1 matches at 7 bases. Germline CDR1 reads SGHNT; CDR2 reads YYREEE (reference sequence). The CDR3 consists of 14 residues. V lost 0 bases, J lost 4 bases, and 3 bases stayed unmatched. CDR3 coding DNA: TGTGCCAGCAGCTTGGGGGGACAGAGCTATGGCTACACCTTC. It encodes CASSLGGQSYGYTF. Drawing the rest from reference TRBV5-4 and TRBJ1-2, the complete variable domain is ETGVTQSPTHLIKTRGQQVTLRCSSQSGHNTVSWYQQALGQGPQFIFQYYREEENGRGNFPPRFSGLQFPNYSSELNVNALELDDSALYLCASSLGGQSYGYTFGSGTRLTVV.

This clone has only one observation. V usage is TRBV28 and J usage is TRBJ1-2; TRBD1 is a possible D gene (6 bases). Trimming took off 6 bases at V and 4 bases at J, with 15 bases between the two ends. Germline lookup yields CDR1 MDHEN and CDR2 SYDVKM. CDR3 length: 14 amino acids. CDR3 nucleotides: TGTGCCAGCAGACAGACAGGACGGATCTATGGCTACACCTTC. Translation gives CASRQTGRIYGYTF.